Presented here are 21 T cell receptor beta chains from one specimen sequenced in a study of shared clonotypes between healthy human individuals. TCRdb's copy holds only in-frame clones and misses some; the assay was immunoSEQ multiplex PCR. In the table there are around 1.1 million clones, around 77% of which are singletons. The sample consisted of memory CD4+ T cells from PBMCs. Subset defined: CD45RA-negative fraction. Source of these receptors: a man aged 18 to 30 in good health. Some clones in this sample may be carry-over from other donors' samples.

The sample holds a few counts of this clone. CDR3 residues: CASSVPSGRAYEQYF. The CDR3 coding sequence is TGTGCCAGCAGTGTACCTAGCGGAAGGGCCTACGAGCAGTACTTC. The V call is TRBV28, the J call TRBJ2-7, with TRBD2 matching 7 bases. The CDR3 loop spans 15 amino acids. CDR1 and CDR2 (germline): MDHEN, SYDVKM. The junction had 9 bases not matched to a gene; V was cut back by 5 bases and J by 2 bases.

The chain carries TRBV6-5 and TRBJ1-5, with a possible D match to TRBD1 (5 bases). Germline CDR1 MNHEY, CDR2 SVGAGI. The CDR3 loop spans 14 amino acids. V was trimmed by 0 bases and J by 7 bases, leaving 10 bases between them. The CDR3 is CASSYSGWGQPQHF. CDR3 nucleotides: TGTGCCAGCAGTTACTCGGGGTGGGGGCAGCCCCAGCATTTT.

As DNA, the CDR3 is TGTGCCAGCAGTTATGGGAGCGGAGTTTACAATGAGCAGTTCTTC. Its protein is CASSYGSGVYNEQFF. This chain uses TRBV6-6 with TRBJ2-1; D is perhaps TRBD2 (5 bases). The V gene's germline CDR1 is MNHNY and CDR2 SVGAGI (reference sequence). Trimming removed 3 bases at V and 4 bases at J, with 13 bases between. The CDR3 is made up of 15 amino acids.

The chain links TRBV9 to TRBJ2-3, with D tentatively TRBD2 (6 bases). The V end was cut by 4 bases, the J end by 2 bases, with 14 bases between. The CDR3 sequence is 15 residues long. From germline, CDR1 is SGDLS and CDR2 YYNGEE. The CDR3 here is CASSLRLDSTDTQYF. CDR3 in DNA: TGTGCCAGCAGCCTACGACTAGATTCCACAGATACGCAGTATTTT.

This clone has just one count. The chain uses TRBV28 and TRBJ2-5; perhaps TRBD1 as D (5 bases). Per the germline V gene, CDR1 is MDHEN and CDR2 is SYDVKM. This CDR3 spans 12 amino acids. V was trimmed by 8 bases and J by 1 base, leaving 8 bases between them. The CDR3 spells CASRQFQETQYF. CDR3 sequence (DNA): TGTGCCAGCCGACAGTTCCAAGAGACCCAGTACTTC. Combining the CDR3 with reference TRBV28 and TRBJ2-5 gives the whole variable domain DVKVTQSSRYLVKRTGEKVFLECVQDMDHENMFWYRQDPGLGLRLIYFSYDVKMKEKGDIPEGYSVSREKKERFSLILESASTNQTSMYLCASRQFQETQYFGPGTRLLVL.

V and J are TRBV19 and TRBJ1-5; 9 nucleotides line up with TRBD1. CDR3 length equals 17 residues. Germline V CDR1 and CDR2: LNHDA, SQIVND (reference sequence). The V and J ends lost 1 base and 4 bases, in that order; junction bases with no gene match: 8. The CDR3 sequence: CASSIGWTGAENQPQHF. DNA for the CDR3: TGTGCCAGTAGTATAGGCTGGACAGGGGCCGAGAATCAGCCCCAGCATTTT. Supplemented by reference TRBV19 and TRBJ1-5, the full variable domain reads DGGITQSPKYLFRKEGQNVTLSCEQNLNHDAMYWYRQDPGQGLRLIYYSQIVNDFQKGDIAEGYSVSREKKESFPLTVTSAQKNPTAFYLCASSIGWTGAENQPQHFGDGTRLSIL.

Remarks on this clone: One base away lies a much larger clone, so this may be a sequencing read error. Distinct nucleotide sequences in the sample also encode this CDR3. The chain uses TRBV11-2 and TRBJ1-5, with no clear D. Trimming removed 1 base at V and 2 bases at J, with 3 bases between. The germline CDR1 and CDR2 sequences are SGHAT and FQNNGV. CDR3 size: 13 residues. CDR3 loop: CASSLAGNQPQHF. CDR3 sequence (DNA): TGTGCCAGCAGCTTAGCAGGCAATCAGCCCCAGCATTTT. Supplemented by reference TRBV11-2 and TRBJ1-5, the full variable domain reads EAGVAQSPRYKIIEKRQSVAFWCNPISGHATLYWYQQILGQGPKLLIQFQNNGVVDDSQLPKDRFSAERLKGVDSTLKIQPAKLEDSAVYLCASSLAGNQPQHFGDGTRLSIL.

The chain combines TRBV10-1 with TRBJ2-1; 7 positions match TRBD2. With 2 bases clipped from V and 10 bases from J, the junction kept 5 bases outside the gene matches. The CDR3 has 13 amino acids. Germline V gene lookup returns CDR1 WNHNN and CDR2 SYGVQD (reference sequence). CDR3 residues: CASSEPLGGEQFF. DNA of the CDR3: TGCGCCAGCAGTGAGCCCCTCGGGGGGGAGCAGTTCTTC.

The rearrangement uses TRBV4-2 and TRBJ2-7; weak D call: TRBD1 (5 bases). There are 15 residues in the CDR3. Trimming shortened V by 1 base and J by 2 bases, and 12 bases separated the two germline ends. Germline assignment: CDR1 LGHNA and CDR2 YNFKEQ. CDR3 loop: CASSQALTGTYEQYF. As DNA, the CDR3 is TGTGCCAGCAGCCAAGCCCTAACAGGAACCTACGAGCAGTACTTC.

The chain joins TRBV28 to TRBJ1-4, with D perhaps matching TRBD1 (6 bases). This CDR3 contains 15 residues. CDR1 and CDR2 (germline): MDHEN, SYDVKM. V was trimmed by 3 bases and J by 10 bases, leaving 18 bases between them. CDR3: CASSFGYRVTGKLFF. The CDR3 bases are TGTGCCAGCAGTTTTGGTTACAGGGTAACAGGAAAACTGTTTTTT.

The chain employs TRBV5-1 and TRBJ1-2, with D uncertain. Trimming took off 1 base at V and 8 bases at J, with 24 bases between the two ends. The germline V gene encodes CDR1 SGHRS and CDR2 YFSETQ. CDR3 size: 17 residues. The CDR3 loop is CASSLNAAKFDAVGYTF. CDR3 nucleotides: TGCGCCAGCAGCTTGAATGCTGCAAAATTTGACGCGGTGGGCTACACCTTC.

This chain links TRBV9 with TRBJ1-1; 7 bases align to TRBD1. The V and J ends lost 4 bases and 0 bases, in that order; junction bases with no gene match: 3. Germline V gene data show CDR1 as SGDLS and CDR2 as YYNGEE. The CDR3 runs to 14 residues. CDR3 amino acids: CASSTGTVNTEAFF. The CDR3, as DNA: TGTGCCAGCAGCACAGGGACAGTGAACACTGAAGCTTTCTTT.

The J gene is TRBJ2-3, the V gene TRBV6-6; 8 nucleotides line up with TRBD2. The junction had 5 bases not matched to a gene; V was cut back by 6 bases and J by 0 bases. This CDR3 region has 15 residues. Germline V gene data show CDR1 as MNHNY and CDR2 as SVGAGI (reference sequence). The CDR3 DNA follows: TGTGCCAGCAGCCGACTAGCGCCGAGCACAGATACGCAGTATTTT. Amino acids: CASSRLAPSTDTQYF.

This chain connects TRBV11-1 to TRBJ1-1; 7 bases are shared with TRBD1. Germline V gives CDR1 SGHAT, CDR2 FQDESV (reference sequence). Germline trimming cut 2 bases from V and 4 bases from J; bases unmatched to any gene: 4. The CDR3 covers 14 residues. The CDR3 protein is CASSLNRGGTEAFF. DNA of the CDR3: TGTGCCAGCAGCTTAAACAGGGGTGGCACTGAAGCTTTCTTT.

This chain joins TRBV10-3 and TRBJ2-7; D is undetermined. CDR1 ENHRY and CDR2 SYGVKD come from the germline V gene. V was pared by 6 bases and J by 0 bases, with 3 bases between. This CDR3 contains 11 residues. CDR3 sequence: CAIRDSYEQYF. The DNA for the CDR3 is TGTGCCATCAGGGACTCCTACGAGCAGTACTTC.

The J gene is TRBJ2-7, the V gene TRBV5-5; D is perhaps TRBD1 (6 bases). Germline V gene sequence: CDR1 SGHKS, CDR2 YYEKEE (reference sequence). This CDR3 is 13 amino acids long. Trimming took 1 base from V and 5 from J, leaving 10 bases between them. The CDR3 reads CASSLTGKHEQYF. CDR3 DNA sequence: TGTGCCAGCAGCTTGACAGGGAAGCACGAGCAGTACTTC.

The chain has TRBV4-1 and TRBJ1-2; D gene uncertain. CDR3 length equals 15 residues. The V gene's germline CDR1 is MGHRA and CDR2 YSYEKL. V lost 1 base and J 4 bases, leaving 13 bases between the germline ends. CDR3 nucleotides: TGCGCCAGCAGCCAAGTCCCACCCCTCGTCTATGGCTACACCTTC. Amino acid sequence: CASSQVPPLVYGYTF.

The rearrangement joins TRBV4-1 to TRBJ2-3, with D maybe TRBD2 (5 bases). This CDR3 is 15 amino acids long. Germline CDR1 MGHRA, CDR2 YSYEKL. V lost 0 bases and J lost 6, with 13 bases in between. The CDR3 is CASSQDEAGRDTQYF. CDR3 DNA: TGCGCCAGCAGCCAAGATGAGGCGGGCAGGGATACGCAGTATTTT.

The CDR3 is CASTTNRAGQPQHF. The CDR3 nucleotides are TGTGCCAGCACCACAAACAGGGCCGGCCAGCCCCAGCATTTT. J is TRBJ1-5 and V is TRBV6-6; perhaps TRBD1 as D (6 bases). There are 14 residues in the CDR3. V was clipped by 7 bases and J by 7 bases, with 17 bases between them. Germline-derived CDR1 and CDR2 are MNHNY and SVGAGI (reference sequence).

This clone came up once. The J gene is TRBJ1-5, the V gene TRBV10-1; no clear D gene. V gave up 2 bases and J gave up 4 bases, with 12 bases separating them. In germline, CDR1 is WNHNN, CDR2 SYGVQD (reference sequence). This CDR3 is built from 15 residues. CDR3: CASSERADGNQPQHF. The CDR3 DNA reads as TGCGCCAGCAGTGAGAGGGCGGACGGAAATCAGCCCCAGCATTTT.

The J gene is TRBJ2-7, the V gene TRBV4-1; TRBD2 matches 9 bases. J lost 4 bases, V lost 3 bases, and 7 bases had no gene match. Germline V gene sequence: CDR1 MGHRA, CDR2 YSYEKL. This CDR3 comprises 15 residues. This chain's CDR3 is CASSQPTSGNYEQYF. CDR3 DNA: TGCGCCAGCAGCCAGCCGACTAGCGGAAATTACGAGCAGTACTTC.